This TCR beta chain was observed in a study of blood T cell repertoires in COVID-19. Profiling relied on immunoSEQ multiplex PCR, and the TCRdb table lists in-frame clones only, not all of them. The table includes approximately 200,000 clones, about 88% detected once. The CDR3 has 12 residues. CDR1 MNHNS and CDR2 SASEGT come from the germline V gene. The V gene lost 0 bases and the J gene lost 8 bases, with 7 bases spanning the gap. The sequenced material came from peripheral blood. This TCR derives from a man aged 35 to 55 with active or convalescent COVID-19. J is TRBJ1-1 and V is TRBV6-1; D unclear. CDR3 nucleotide sequence: TGTGCCAGCAGTGAAGCGAGAGGGGAAGCTTTCTTT. It specifies CASSEARGEAFF.